This T cell receptor (beta chain) was obtained from a study of T cells in localized non-small cell lung cancer. Whole-study results and caveats: In the blood, greater T cell density corresponded to longer overall survival. Uninvolved adjacent lung had more T cell clonality than any other tissue, topping tumor.

Trimming took 0 bases from V and 3 from J, leaving 9 bases between them. The CDR3 is 14 residues long. The V gene's germline CDR1 is MNHNS and CDR2 SASEGT. As concerns this clone: Its antigen is unidentified.

Sequencing used immunoSEQ multiplex PCR; TCRdb keeps in-frame clones, though not all of them. The table lists about 17,000 clones, around 82% of them singletons, with roughly a third in the top ten. The receptor was derived from a male donor older than 55 with stage III lung adenocarcinoma. The sample consisted of peripheral blood, taken before any cancer treatment. V and J are TRBV6-1 and TRBJ2-7, with D perhaps assigned TRBD1 or TRBD2 (5 bases each). The CDR3 sequence is CASSEARGFYEQYF. The CDR3 bases are TGTGCCAGCAGTGAAGCGAGGGGTTTCTACGAGCAGTACTTC.